Listed below are T cell receptor beta chains from one sample, sequenced in a study of memory B cells and T cells in multiple sclerosis. Clones were read by immunoSEQ multiplex PCR, and TCRdb kept only the in-frame ones, dropping some. The sample yields 15,000 or so clones, about 70% seen once. Sequenced: memory (CD45RO+) CD4+ T cells from blood. The receptors come from a human donor with multiple sclerosis. Both conserved end residues are trimmed from each CDR3. Fields, in order: clone size, J gene, V gene, CDR3 protein. The size entry is marked missing in some rows and otherwise reads once, few, many or a size class.

>few|TRBJ2-7|TRBV6-5
ASSRTAVFYEQY
>NA|TRBJ2-3|TRBV29-1
SVALGQGATDTQY
>NA|TRBJ1-1|TRBV6-5
ASSRGGGDTEAF
>NA|TRBJ2-7|TRBV6-5
ASSYSTGGSYEQY
>NA|TRBJ2-7|TRBV29-1
SVATTGSSYEQY
>once|TRBJ1-4|TRBV15
ATSRDGRERLF
>NA|TRBJ1-1|TRBV5-1
ASSLSTGITEAF
>NA|TRBJ1-6|TRBV5-4
ASSHRTGGYNSPLH
>NA|TRBJ2-2|TRBV5-1
ASGLGGSSTGELF
>NA|TRBJ1-2|TRBV6-5
ASSRQSYTGYT
>NA|TRBJ2-3|TRBV10-3
AISEAALAGDTQY
>NA|TRBJ2-7|TRBV14
ASSHAPGQGTEQY
>NA|TRBJ2-5|TRBV5-1
ASSLELIGTQY
>few|TRBJ2-3|TRBV6-5
ASSYGTGDTDTQY
>NA|TRBJ2-3|TRBV5-1
ASSWTATSTDTQY
>NA|TRBJ1-4|TRBV28
ASSLTGGSEKLF
>NA|TRBJ2-1|TRBV30
AWSGTSGSNEQF
>few|TRBJ1-5|TRBV10-2
ASTGQANQPQH
>NA|TRBJ1-2|TRBV29-1
SVAQPNYGYT
>NA|TRBJ2-7|TRBV28
ASSPLAGAEQY
>NA|TRBJ2-3|TRBV28
ASSQTGTGGADTQY
>NA|TRBJ2-5|TRBV6-5
ASSLRDSRETQY
>NA|TRBJ2-3|TRBV5-1
ASSSGGTSGTSTDTQY
>NA|TRBJ1-6|TRBV6-5
ASSDSQNNSPLH
>NA|TRBJ2-6|TRBV9
ASSVGSGANVLT
>NA|TRBJ2-1|TRBV7-9
ASSPRLAGIYNEQF
>NA|TRBJ2-7|TRBV28
ASSFREVLLYEQY
>NA|TRBJ2-1|TRBV6-1
ASIRDLYNEQF
>NA|TRBJ2-6|TRBV6-5
ASSYGPGAGANVLT
>NA|TRBJ1-2|TRBV6-4
ASSVEQGDGYT
>NA|TRBJ1-1|TRBV5-3
ARSPSPGTGHTEAF
>NA|TRBJ1-5|TRBV4-2
ASSQDRGKVNQPQH
>once|TRBJ2-3|TRBV5-6
ASSLGAYKASDTQY
>NA|TRBJ2-5|TRBV29-1
SVVGRAGETQY
>once|TRBJ2-7|TRBV2
ASSPTAYEQY
>NA|TRBJ2-1|TRBV5-1
ASSLPGLADEQF
>NA|TRBJ2-5|TRBV6-6
ASTRGAKSPETQY
>NA|TRBJ1-5|TRBV6-6
ASSLTGGSNQPQH
>NA|TRBJ1-2|TRBV15
ATSRDRVGGYT
>NA|TRBJ1-1|TRBV6-5
ASSPGQNEAF
>NA|TRBJ2-5|TRBV10-2
ASSESKILQGPLETQY
>few|TRBJ1-1|TRBV28
ASSPPDRYEAF
>NA|TRBJ2-5|TRBV2
ASSGPGGRETQY
>few|TRBJ1-5|TRBV19
ASSNQGGSQPQH
>NA|TRBJ1-1|TRBV6-1
ASSDYGGGTEAF
>few|TRBJ2-3|TRBV7-9
ASSLGGVTDTQY
>NA|TRBJ2-1|TRBV7-8
ASLTIAGGPEF
>medium-sized|TRBJ2-1|TRBV7-9
ASSFGPGVSNEQF
>NA|TRBJ2-3|TRBV2
ASSDGGTDTQY
>NA|TRBJ1-1|TRBV18
ATLENTEAF
>NA|TRBJ1-4|TRBV5-8
ASSLGVSGTNEKLF
>NA|TRBJ1-1|TRBV7-7
ASSSDRGTEAF
>NA|TRBJ1-1|TRBV6-1
ASIGHPPKIEAF
>NA|TRBJ2-6|TRBV5-1
ASSPDSPGANVLT
>NA|TRBJ2-7|TRBV5-1
ASSLDGRAGAYEQY
>once|TRBJ1-5|TRBV6-8
ASSYDTRDSNQPQH